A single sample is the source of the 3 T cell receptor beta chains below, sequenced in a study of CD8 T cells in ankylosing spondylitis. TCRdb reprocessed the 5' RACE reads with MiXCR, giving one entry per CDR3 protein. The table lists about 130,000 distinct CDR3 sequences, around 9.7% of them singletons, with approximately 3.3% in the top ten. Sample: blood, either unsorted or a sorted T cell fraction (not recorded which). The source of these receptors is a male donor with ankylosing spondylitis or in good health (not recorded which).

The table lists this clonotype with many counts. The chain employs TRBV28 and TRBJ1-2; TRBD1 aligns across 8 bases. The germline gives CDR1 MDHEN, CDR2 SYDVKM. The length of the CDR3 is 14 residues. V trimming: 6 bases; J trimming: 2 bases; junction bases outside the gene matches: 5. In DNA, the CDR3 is TGTGCCAGCAGAACCACAGGGGGGAACTATGGCTACACCTTC. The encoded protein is CASRTTGGNYGYTF.

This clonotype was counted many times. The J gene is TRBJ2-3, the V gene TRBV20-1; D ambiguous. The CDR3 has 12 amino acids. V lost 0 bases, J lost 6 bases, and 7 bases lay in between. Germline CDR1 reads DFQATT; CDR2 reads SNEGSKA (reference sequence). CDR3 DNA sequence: TGCAGTGCTAGAGAAAGCCGGGATACGCAGTATTTT. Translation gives CSARESRDTQYF.

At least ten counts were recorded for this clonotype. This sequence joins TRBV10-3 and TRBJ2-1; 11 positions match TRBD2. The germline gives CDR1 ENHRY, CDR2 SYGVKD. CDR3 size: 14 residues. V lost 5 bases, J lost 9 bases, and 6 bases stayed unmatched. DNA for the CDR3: TGTGCCATCAGTCTAGCGGGAGGAGTCTCTGAGCAGTTCTTC. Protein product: CAISLAGGVSEQFF.